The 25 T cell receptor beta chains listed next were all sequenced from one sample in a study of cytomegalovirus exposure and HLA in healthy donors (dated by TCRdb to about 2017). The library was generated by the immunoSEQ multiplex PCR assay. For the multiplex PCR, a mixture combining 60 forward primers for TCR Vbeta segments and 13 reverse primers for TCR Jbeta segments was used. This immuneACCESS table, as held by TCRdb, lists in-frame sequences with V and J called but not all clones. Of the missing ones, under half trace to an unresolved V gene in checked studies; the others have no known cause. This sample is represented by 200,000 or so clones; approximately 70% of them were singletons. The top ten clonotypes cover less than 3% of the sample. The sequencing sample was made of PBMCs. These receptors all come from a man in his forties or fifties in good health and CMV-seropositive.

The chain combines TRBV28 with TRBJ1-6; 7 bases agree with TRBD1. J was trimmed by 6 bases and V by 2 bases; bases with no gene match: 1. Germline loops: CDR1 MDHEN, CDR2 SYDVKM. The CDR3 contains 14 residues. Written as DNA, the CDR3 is TGTGCCAGCAGTTTAGGGACAGCTAATTCACCCCTCCACTTT. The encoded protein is CASSLGTANSPLHF.

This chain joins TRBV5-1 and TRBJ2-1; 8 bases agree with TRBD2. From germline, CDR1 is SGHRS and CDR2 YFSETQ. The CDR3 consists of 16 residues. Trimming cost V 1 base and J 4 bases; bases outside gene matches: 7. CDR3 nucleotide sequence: TGCGCCAGCAGCTTGACAGGGACTAGGTTATACAATGAGCAGTTCTTC. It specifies CASSLTGTRLYNEQFF.

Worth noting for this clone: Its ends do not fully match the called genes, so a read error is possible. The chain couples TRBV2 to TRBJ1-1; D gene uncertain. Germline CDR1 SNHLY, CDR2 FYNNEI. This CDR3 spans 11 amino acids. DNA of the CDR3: TGTGCCAGCAGTTACGGCGGCGAGAGAATCTTT. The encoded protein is CASSYGGERIF.

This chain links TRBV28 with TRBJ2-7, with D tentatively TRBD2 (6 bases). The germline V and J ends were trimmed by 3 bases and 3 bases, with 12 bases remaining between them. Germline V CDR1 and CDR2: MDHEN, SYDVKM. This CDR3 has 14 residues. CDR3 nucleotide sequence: TGTGCCAGCAGTTTGGGGGGTAGATTCTACGAGCAGTACTTC. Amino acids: CASSLGGRFYEQYF.

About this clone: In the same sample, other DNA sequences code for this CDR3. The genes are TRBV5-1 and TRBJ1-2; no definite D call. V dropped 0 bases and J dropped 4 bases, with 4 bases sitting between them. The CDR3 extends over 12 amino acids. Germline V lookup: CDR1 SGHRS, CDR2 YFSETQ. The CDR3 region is CASSLGGYGYTF. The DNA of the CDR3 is TGCGCCAGCAGCTTGGGCGGCTATGGCTACACCTTC.

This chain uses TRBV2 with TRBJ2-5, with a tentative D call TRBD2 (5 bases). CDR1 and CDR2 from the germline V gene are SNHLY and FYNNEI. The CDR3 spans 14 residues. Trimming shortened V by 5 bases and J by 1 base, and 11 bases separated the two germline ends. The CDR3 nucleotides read TGTGCCAGCAGTAAGACGGGGTTCCAAGAGACCCAGTACTTC. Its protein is CASSKTGFQETQYF.

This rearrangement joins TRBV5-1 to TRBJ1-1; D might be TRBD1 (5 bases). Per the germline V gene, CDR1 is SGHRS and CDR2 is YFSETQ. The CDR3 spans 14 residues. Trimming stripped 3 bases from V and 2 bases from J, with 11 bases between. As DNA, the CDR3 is TGCGCCAGCAGCTGGGGGGACTTTAACACTGAAGCTTTCTTT. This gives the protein CASSWGDFNTEAFF.

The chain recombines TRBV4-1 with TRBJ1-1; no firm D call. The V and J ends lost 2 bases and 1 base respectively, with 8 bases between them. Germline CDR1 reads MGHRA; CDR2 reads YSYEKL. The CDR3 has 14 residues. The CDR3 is CASSQQTQNTEAFF. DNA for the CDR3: TGCGCCAGCAGCCAACAAACTCAGAACACTGAAGCTTTCTTT.

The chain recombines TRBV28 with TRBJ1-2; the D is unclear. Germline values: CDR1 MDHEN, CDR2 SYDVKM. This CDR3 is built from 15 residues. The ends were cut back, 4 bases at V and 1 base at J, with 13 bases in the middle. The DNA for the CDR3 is TGTGCCAGCAGTTGGAACAGAATTAATAACTATGGCTACACCTTC. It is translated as CASSWNRINNYGYTF.

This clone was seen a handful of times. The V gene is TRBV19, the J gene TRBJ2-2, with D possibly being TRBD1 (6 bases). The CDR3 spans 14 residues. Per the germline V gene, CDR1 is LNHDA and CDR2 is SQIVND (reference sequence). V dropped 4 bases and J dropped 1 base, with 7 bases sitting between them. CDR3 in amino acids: CASSKQGNTGELFF. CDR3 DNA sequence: TGTGCCAGTAGTAAACAGGGGAACACCGGGGAGCTGTTTTTT.

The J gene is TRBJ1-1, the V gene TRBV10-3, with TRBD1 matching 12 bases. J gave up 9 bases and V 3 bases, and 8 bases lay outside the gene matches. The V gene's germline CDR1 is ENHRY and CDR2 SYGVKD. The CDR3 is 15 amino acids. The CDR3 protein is CAISDSWDRGLQAFF. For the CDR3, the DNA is TGTGCCATCAGTGATAGTTGGGACAGGGGGCTTCAAGCTTTCTTT.

CDR3 amino acids: CASSLYRGFGRSNQPQHF. Here the CDR3 DNA reads TGTGCCAGCAGCCTTTATCGGGGGTTTGGAAGAAGCAATCAGCCCCAGCATTTT. The chain carries TRBV7-9 and TRBJ1-5; the D gene is possibly TRBD1 (5 bases). The V and J ends lost 5 bases and 1 base respectively, with 21 bases between them. CDR1 is SEHNR and CDR2 is FQNEAQ in the germline V gene (reference sequence). The CDR3 extends over 18 amino acids.

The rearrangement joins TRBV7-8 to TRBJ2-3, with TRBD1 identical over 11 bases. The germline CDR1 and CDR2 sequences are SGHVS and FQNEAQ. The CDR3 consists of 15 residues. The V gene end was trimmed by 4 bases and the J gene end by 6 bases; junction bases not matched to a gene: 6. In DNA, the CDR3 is TGTGCCAGCAGCTCAGGGTGGACAGGGGGCGATACGCAGTATTTT. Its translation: CASSSGWTGGDTQYF.

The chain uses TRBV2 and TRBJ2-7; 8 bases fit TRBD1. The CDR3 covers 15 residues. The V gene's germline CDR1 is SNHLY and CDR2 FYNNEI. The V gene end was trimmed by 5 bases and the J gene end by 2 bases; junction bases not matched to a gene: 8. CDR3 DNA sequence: TGTGCCAGCAGTAGGTTGCAGGGGGCCGCCTACGAGCAGTACTTC. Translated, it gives CASSRLQGAAYEQYF.

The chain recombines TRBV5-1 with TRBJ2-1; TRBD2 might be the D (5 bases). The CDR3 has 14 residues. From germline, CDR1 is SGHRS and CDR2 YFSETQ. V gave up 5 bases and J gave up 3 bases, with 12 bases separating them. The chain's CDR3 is CASSRGLVYNEQFF. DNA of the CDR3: TGCGCCAGCAGTAGAGGGCTTGTCTACAATGAGCAGTTCTTC. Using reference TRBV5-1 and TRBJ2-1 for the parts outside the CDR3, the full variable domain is KAGVTQTPRYLIKTRGQQVTLSCSPISGHRSVSWYQQTPGQGLQFLFEYFSETQRNKGNFPGRFSGRQFSNSRSEMNVSTLELGDSALYLCASSRGLVYNEQFFGPGTRLTVL.

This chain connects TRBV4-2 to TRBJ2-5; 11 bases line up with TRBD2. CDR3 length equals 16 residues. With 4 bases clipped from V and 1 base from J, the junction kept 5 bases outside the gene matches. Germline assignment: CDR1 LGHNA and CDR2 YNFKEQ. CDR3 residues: CASSPTGTSGQETQYF. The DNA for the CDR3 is TGTGCCAGCAGCCCGACCGGGACTAGCGGCCAAGAGACCCAGTACTTC.

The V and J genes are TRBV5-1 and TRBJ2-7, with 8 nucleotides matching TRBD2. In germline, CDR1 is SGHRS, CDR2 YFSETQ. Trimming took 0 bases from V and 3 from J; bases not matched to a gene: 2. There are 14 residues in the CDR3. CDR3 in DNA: TGCGCCAGCAGCTTGGGGGGACTAGTCTACGAGCAGTACTTC. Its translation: CASSLGGLVYEQYF.

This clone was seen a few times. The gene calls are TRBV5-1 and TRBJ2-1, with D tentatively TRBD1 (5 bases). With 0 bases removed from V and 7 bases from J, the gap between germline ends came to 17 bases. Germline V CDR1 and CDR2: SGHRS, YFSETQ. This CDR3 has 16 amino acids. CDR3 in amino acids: CASSLDPGRPENEQFF. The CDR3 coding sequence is TGCGCCAGCAGCTTGGATCCAGGGCGGCCGGAGAATGAGCAGTTCTTC.

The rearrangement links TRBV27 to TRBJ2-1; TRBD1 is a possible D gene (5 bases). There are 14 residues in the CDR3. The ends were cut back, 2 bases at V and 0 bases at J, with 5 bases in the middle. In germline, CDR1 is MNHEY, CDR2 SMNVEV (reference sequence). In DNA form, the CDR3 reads TGTGCCAGCAGTTTACAGGGCTCCTACAATGAGCAGTTCTTC. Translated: CASSLQGSYNEQFF.

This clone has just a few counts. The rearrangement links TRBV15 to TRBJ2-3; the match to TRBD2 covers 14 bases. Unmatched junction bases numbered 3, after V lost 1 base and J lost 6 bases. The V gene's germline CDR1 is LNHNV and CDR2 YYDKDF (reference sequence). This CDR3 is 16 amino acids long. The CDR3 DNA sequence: TGTGCCACCAGCAGAGCGGGACTAGCGGGGGACGATACGCAGTATTTT. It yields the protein CATSRAGLAGDDTQYF.

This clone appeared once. The CDR3 DNA sequence: TGTGCTAGTGGTTTGGTACTAAATTTAAGGGCAGGGGGAAACAATGAGCAGTTCTTC. Translated, it gives CASGLVLNLRAGGNNEQFF. The chain combines TRBV12-5 with TRBJ2-1; 7 nucleotides line up with TRBD1. This CDR3 has 19 residues. Germline values: CDR1 LGHNT, CDR2 FRNRAP. V lost 0 bases to trimming and J lost 5 bases; unmatched junction nucleotides: 16.

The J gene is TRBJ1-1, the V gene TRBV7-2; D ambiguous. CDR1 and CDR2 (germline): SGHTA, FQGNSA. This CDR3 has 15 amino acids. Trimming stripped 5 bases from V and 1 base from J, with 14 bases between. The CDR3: CASSLRAGRNTEAFF. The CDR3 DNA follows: TGTGCCAGCAGCCTACGGGCGGGGAGGAACACTGAAGCTTTCTTT. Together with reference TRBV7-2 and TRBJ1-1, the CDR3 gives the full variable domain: GAGVSQSPSNKVTEKGKDVELRCDPISGHTALYWYRQSLGQGLEFLIYFQGNSAPDKSGLPSDRFSAERTGGSVSTLTIQRTQQEDSAVYLCASSLRAGRNTEAFFGQGTRLTVV.

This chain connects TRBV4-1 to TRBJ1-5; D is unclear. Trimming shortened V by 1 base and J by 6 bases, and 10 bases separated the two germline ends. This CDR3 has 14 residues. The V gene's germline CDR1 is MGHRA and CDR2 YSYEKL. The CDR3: CASSQVGEGQPQHF. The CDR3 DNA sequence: TGCGCCAGCAGCCAAGTGGGTGAGGGTCAGCCCCAGCATTTT.

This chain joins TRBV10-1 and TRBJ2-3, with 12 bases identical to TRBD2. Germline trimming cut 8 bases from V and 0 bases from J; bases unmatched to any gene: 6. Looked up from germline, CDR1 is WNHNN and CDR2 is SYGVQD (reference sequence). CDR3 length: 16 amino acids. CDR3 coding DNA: TGCGCCAGCGACGCTAGCGGGGGGGCTAGCACAGATACGCAGTATTTT. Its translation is CASDASGGASTDTQYF.

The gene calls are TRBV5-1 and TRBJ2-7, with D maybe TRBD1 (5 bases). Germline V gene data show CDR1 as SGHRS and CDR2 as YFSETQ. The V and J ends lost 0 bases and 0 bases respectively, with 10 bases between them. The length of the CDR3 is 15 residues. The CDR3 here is CASSLGGESSYEQYF. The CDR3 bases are TGCGCCAGCAGCTTGGGGGGCGAGAGCTCCTACGAGCAGTACTTC.